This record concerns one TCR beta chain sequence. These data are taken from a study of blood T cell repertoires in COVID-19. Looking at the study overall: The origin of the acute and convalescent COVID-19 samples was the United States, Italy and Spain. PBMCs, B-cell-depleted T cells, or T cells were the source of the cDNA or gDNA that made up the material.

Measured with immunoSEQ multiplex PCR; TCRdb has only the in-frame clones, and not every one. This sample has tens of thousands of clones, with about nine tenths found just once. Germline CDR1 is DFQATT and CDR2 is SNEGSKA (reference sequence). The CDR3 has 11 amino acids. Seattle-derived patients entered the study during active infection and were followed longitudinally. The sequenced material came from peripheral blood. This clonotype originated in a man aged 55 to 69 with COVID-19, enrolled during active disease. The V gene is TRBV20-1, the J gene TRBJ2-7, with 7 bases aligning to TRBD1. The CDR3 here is CSTRQGHEQYF. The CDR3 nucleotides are TGCAGCACTAGACAGGGCCACGAGCAGTACTTC.